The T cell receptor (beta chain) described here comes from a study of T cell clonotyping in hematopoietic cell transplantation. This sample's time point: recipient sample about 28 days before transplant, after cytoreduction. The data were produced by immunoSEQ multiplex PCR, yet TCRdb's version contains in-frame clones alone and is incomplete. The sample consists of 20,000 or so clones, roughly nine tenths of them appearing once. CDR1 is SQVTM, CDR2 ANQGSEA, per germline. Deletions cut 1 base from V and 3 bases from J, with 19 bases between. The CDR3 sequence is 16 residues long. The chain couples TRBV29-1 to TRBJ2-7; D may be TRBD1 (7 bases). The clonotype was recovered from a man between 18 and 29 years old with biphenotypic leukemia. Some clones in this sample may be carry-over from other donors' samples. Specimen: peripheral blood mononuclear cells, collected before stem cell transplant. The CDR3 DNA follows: TGCAGCGTTGAAGGGGGTCGACAGGGAGGCTACTACGAGCAGTACTTC. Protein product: CSVEGGRQGGYYEQYF.